The present TCR beta chain was sequenced within a study of blood T cell repertoires in COVID-19. The table lists this clone with a count of one. Clones were read by immunoSEQ multiplex PCR, and TCRdb kept only the in-frame ones, dropping some. The sample lists about 200,000 clones, 85% to 90% occurring once. Germline CDR1 is SGHRS and CDR2 is YFSETQ. This CDR3 region has 17 residues. With 0 bases clipped from V and 0 bases from J, the junction kept 7 bases outside the gene matches. The clonotype comes from a woman aged 50 to 60 with COVID-19, enrolled during active disease. The sample comprised peripheral blood. This chain joins TRBV5-1 and TRBJ1-1, with 8 bases fitting TRBD1. Written as DNA, the CDR3 is TGCGCCAGCAGCTTGGGGGACAGGAACCGAATGAACACTGAAGCTTTCTTT. As protein: CASSLGDRNRMNTEAFF.